The clone carrying this T cell receptor beta chain showed up just a few times. What it recognizes is unknown. Assay: immunoSEQ multiplex PCR; the TCRdb copy retains only in-frame clones and omits some. The sample lists almost 55,000 clones; under 85% were seen once. Trimming cost V 6 bases and J 2 bases, with 8 bases left between them. This CDR3 comprises 12 residues. The germline V gene has CDR1 SGHVS and CDR2 FNYEAQ. The data stem from a study of radiotherapy plus CTLA-4 blockade in lung cancer. As for the study in general: An objective response was seen in 15% to 20% of patients, and disease control in 31%. General observations from the study: Best predicting response, reportedly, were early blood T cell clone dynamics, with interferon-beta. In blood, after radiotherapy plus ipilimumab, tumor-derived TCR clones expanded.

The rearrangement links TRBV7-6 to TRBJ2-7; D gene ambiguous. This specimen was peripheral blood, taken from a patient treated with radiotherapy plus ipilimumab. The receptor's source is a human donor with non-small cell lung cancer who had a partial response to radiotherapy plus ipilimumab. CDR3 residues: CASSHGPYEQYF. The CDR3 nucleotides read TGTGCCAGCAGTCATGGCCCCTACGAGCAGTACTTC.